This T cell receptor (beta chain) was recorded in a study of cytomegalovirus exposure and HLA in healthy donors. General observations from the study: In vitro data verified three CMV-associated chains as specific for CMV antigens.

On this clone itself: Its matching antigen is unknown.

A multiplex PCR was run with 60 Vbeta primers and 13 Jbeta primers. Authors' methods: A later analysis counted some 87 million unique TCR beta chains, some 11 million shared. Repertoires were generated with immunoSEQ multiplex PCR, while TCRdb's copy carries only in-frame clones and drops some. V, J and clone size derive from that table, while D and trimming were established from the DNA sequence. The table lists 150,000 to 200,000 clones, approximately 81% of them singletons. This receptor was identified in a boy younger than 18 in good health and CMV-seronegative. What was sequenced was PBMCs.

As DNA, the CDR3 is TGTGCCAGCAGTTTCAGGTTTGACTCTGGAAACACCATATATTTT. The encoded protein is CASSFRFDSGNTIYF. The chain links TRBV28 to TRBJ1-3, with D hard to call. V was cut by 3 bases and J by 0 bases, with 9 bases left in between. Germline V gives CDR1 MDHEN, CDR2 SYDVKM. This CDR3 is 15 amino acids long.